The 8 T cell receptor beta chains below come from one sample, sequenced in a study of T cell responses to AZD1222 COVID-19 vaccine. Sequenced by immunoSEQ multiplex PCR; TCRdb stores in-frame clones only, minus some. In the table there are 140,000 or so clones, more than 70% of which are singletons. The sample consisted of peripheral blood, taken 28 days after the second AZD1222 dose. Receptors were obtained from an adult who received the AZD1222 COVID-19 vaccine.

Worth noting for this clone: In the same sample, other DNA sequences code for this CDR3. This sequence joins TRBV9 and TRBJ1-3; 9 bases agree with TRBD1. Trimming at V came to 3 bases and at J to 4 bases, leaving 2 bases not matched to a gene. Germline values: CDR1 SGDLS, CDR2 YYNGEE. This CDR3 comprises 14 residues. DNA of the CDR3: TGTGCCAGCAGCGGGGGACAGGGCGGAAACACCATATATTTT. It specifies CASSGGQGGNTIYF.

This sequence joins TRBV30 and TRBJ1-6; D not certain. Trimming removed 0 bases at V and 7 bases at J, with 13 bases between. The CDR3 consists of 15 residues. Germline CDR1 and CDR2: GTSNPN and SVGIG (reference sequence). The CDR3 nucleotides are TGTGCCTGGAGTGTTACTAACAGCCTGAATTCACCCCTCCACTTT. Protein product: CAWSVTNSLNSPLHF.

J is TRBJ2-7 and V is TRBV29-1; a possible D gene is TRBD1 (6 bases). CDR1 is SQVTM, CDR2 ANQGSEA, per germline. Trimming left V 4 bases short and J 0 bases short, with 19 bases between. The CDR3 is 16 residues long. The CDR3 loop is CSVVDLQGRGSYEQYF. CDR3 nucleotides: TGCAGCGTTGTGGACCTACAGGGACGTGGCTCCTACGAGCAGTACTTC.

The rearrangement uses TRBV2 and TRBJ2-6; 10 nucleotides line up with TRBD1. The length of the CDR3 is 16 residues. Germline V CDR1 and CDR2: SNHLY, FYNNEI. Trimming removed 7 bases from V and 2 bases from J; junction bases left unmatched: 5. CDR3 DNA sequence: TGTGCCAGCACGGGACAGGGGACCGCTGGGGCCAACGTCCTGACTTTC. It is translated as CASTGQGTAGANVLTF.

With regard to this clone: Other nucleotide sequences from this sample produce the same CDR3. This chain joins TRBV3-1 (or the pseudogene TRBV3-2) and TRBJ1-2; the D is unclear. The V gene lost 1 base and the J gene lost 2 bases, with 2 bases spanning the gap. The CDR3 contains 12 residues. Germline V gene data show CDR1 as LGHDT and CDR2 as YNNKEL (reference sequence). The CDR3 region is CASSQGNYGYTF. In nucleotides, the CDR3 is TGTGCCAGCAGCCAAGGCAACTATGGCTACACCTTC.

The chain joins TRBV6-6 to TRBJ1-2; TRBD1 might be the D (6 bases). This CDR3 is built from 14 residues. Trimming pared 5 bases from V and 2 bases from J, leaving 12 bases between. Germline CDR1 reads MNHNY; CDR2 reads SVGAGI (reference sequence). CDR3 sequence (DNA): TGTGCCAGCAGTCTACCAGGGGCAAACTATGGCTACACCTTC. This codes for CASSLPGANYGYTF.

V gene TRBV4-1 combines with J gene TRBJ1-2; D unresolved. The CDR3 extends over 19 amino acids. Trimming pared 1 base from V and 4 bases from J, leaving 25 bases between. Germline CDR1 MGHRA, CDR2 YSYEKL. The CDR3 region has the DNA TGCGCCAGCAGCCAAGTTGAGGGTGCGCCCGCCCCAATGTTCTATGGCTACACCTTC. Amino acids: CASSQVEGAPAPMFYGYTF.

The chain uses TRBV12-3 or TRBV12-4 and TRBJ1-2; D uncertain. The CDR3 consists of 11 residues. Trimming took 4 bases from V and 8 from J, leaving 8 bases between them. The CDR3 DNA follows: TGTGCCAGCAGTTACTTACGCGGCTACACCTTC. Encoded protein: CASSYLRGYTF.